Below are 17 T cell receptor beta chains sequenced from a single sample in a study of early T cells in non-severe SARS-CoV-2 infection. In TCRdb, the 5' RACE reads were re-called with MiXCR into one record per CDR3 protein. Among roughly 65,000 distinct CDR3 sequences, approximately 10% were seen once, and the ten largest hold approximately 5.9%. Sequencing used whole blood. Receptors originate from an adult who was a healthcare worker with PCR-confirmed SARS-CoV-2 infection or an uninfected control (not recorded which).

This clonotype was recorded a few times. The chain recombines TRBV19 with TRBJ1-5; 11 bases agree with TRBD1. The germline CDR1 and CDR2 sequences are LNHDA and SQIVND (reference sequence). Losses at the gene ends were 0 bases for V and 7 bases for J; bases not matched to a gene: 5. The CDR3 runs 16 residues. For the CDR3, the DNA is TGTGCCAGTAGTATAGAAGGACAGGGGGCTTGGCAGCCCCAGCATTTT. Its translation: CASSIEGQGAWQPQHF. Looking up the rest from reference TRBV19 and TRBJ1-5 gives the full variable domain: DGGITQSPKYLFRKEGQNVTLSCEQNLNHDAMYWYRQDPGQGLRLIYYSQIVNDFQKGDIAEGYSVSREKKESFPLTVTSAQKNPTAFYLCASSIEGQGAWQPQHFGDGTRLSIL.

This clonotype was recorded a few times. This rearrangement joins TRBV19 to TRBJ1-2; D might be TRBD1 (5 bases). The germline gives CDR1 LNHDA, CDR2 SQIVND (reference sequence). The CDR3 is 13 amino acids. Trimming took 3 bases from V and 8 from J, leaving 13 bases between them. The CDR3 DNA follows: TGTGCCAGTAGTATCCTCCGGGGGAAAGGCTACACCTTC. Translating gives CASSILRGKGYTF.

This clonotype was seen more than once but under ten times. The rearrangement joins TRBV12-3 or TRBV12-4 to TRBJ2-1, with 8 bases that match TRBD2. V was pared by 6 bases and J by 7 bases, with 8 bases of the junction left unmatched. This CDR3 comprises 14 residues. The chain's CDR3 is CASSKAGVVNEQFF. The CDR3 DNA sequence: TGTGCCAGCAGCAAAGCGGGAGTAGTAAATGAGCAGTTCTTC.

This sequence joins TRBV28 and TRBJ2-1; TRBD2 is a possible D gene (6 bases). Germline V CDR1 and CDR2: MDHEN, SYDVKM. The CDR3 totals 15 residues. Trimming removed 5 bases at V and 6 bases at J, with 17 bases between. The CDR3 protein is CASSPPRTEGNEQFF. DNA for the CDR3: TGTGCCAGCAGTCCTCCTCGGACGGAGGGCAATGAGCAGTTCTTC.

This clonotype was detected many times. One end of the junction does not line up with germline, which may come from a read error. CDR3 bases: TGCGCCAGCAGCTCACGCACAGATACGCAGTATTTT. This gives the protein CASSSRTDTQYF. The chain couples TRBV7-6 to TRBJ2-3; no reliable D call. From germline, CDR1 is SGHVS and CDR2 FNYEAQ. The CDR3 spans 12 residues.

This chain uses TRBV4-1 with TRBJ2-5; unclear D gene. CDR1 MGHRA and CDR2 YSYEKL come from the germline V gene. V lost 1 base and J 5 bases, leaving 11 bases between the germline ends. The CDR3 runs to 14 residues. In DNA, the CDR3 is TGCGCCAGCAGCCAAGTTATCGCACTTGAGACCCAGTACTTC. It encodes CASSQVIALETQYF.

This clonotype has more than one count but fewer than ten. This chain connects TRBV11-2 to TRBJ1-2, with D hard to call. This CDR3 region has 15 residues. CDR1 and CDR2 from the germline V gene are SGHAT and FQNNGV. Trimming stripped 5 bases from V and 4 bases from J, with 17 bases between. CDR3 residues: CASSQDRRLFYGYTF. The CDR3 DNA reads as TGTGCCAGCAGCCAGGACCGCCGACTATTCTATGGCTACACCTTC.

The chain recombines TRBV13 with TRBJ2-7; 13 bases align to TRBD2. The CDR3 is 16 amino acids. V lost 3 bases and J lost 3; bases outside the gene matches: 5. From germline, CDR1 is PRHDT and CDR2 FYEKMQ (reference sequence). Here the CDR3 DNA reads TGTGCCAGCAGCTTCGGGGGACTAGCGGGATTCTACGAGCAGTACTTC. Protein product: CASSFGGLAGFYEQYF.

The rearrangement links TRBV12-3 or TRBV12-4 to TRBJ2-7, with 15 positions matching TRBD2. The V segment lost 5 bases and the J segment 3 bases; nucleotides outside the gene matches: 8. The CDR3 extends over 17 amino acids. As DNA, the CDR3 is TGTGCCAGCAGTCCAGGGACTAGCGGGAGGCCGAGCTACGAGCAGTACTTC. Its translation: CASSPGTSGRPSYEQYF.

This clonotype was observed at least ten times. The genes are TRBV3-1 and TRBJ2-5; TRBD2 matches 10 bases. Germline values: CDR1 LGHDT, CDR2 YNNKEL (reference sequence). The junction had 2 bases not matched to a gene; V was cut back by 4 bases and J by 3 bases. The CDR3 covers 14 residues. The CDR3 spells CASSRGTSEETQYF. In DNA form, the CDR3 reads TGTGCCAGCAGCCGTGGGACTAGCGAAGAGACCCAGTACTTC.

This clonotype is medium-sized by share. The chain recombines TRBV7-9 with TRBJ2-7; no clear D gene. Trimming took 8 bases from V and 4 from J, leaving 18 bases between them. The CDR3 is made up of 14 amino acids. The germline CDR1 and CDR2 sequences are SEHNR and FQNEAQ (reference sequence). CDR3 DNA sequence: TGTGCCAGCGGGATTTCGGGTATGCAGTACGAGCAGTACTTC. It is translated as CASGISGMQYEQYF.

This clonotype appeared once. CDR3 nucleotide sequence: TGTGCCAGCAGCTTAGGTCGCGACAGGGGTCCAGATACGCAGTATTTT. This codes for CASSLGRDRGPDTQYF. This sequence joins TRBV11-3 and TRBJ2-3, with 8 positions matching TRBD1. Losses at the gene ends were 1 base for V and 4 bases for J; bases not matched to a gene: 7. The CDR3 runs 16 residues. Germline V gene sequence: CDR1 SGHNT, CDR2 YENEEA. Combining the CDR3 with reference TRBV11-3 and TRBJ2-3 gives the whole variable domain EAGVVQSPRYKIIEKKQPVAFWCNPISGHNTLYWYLQNLGQGPELLIRYENEEAVDDSQLPKDRFSAERLKGVDSTLKIQPAELGDSAVYLCASSLGRDRGPDTQYFGPGTRLTVL.

In its sample, this clonotype was seen a few times. This rearrangement joins TRBV5-1 to TRBJ2-7; 10 bases line up with TRBD2. This CDR3 spans 15 amino acids. Germline CDR1 reads SGHRS; CDR2 reads YFSETQ. Trimming at V came to 0 bases and at J to 3 bases, leaving 3 bases not matched to a gene. CDR3 loop: CASSLELAGNYEQYF. The DNA of the CDR3 is TGCGCCAGCAGCTTGGAACTAGCGGGGAACTACGAGCAGTACTTC.

This clonotype was counted ten times or more. The chain has TRBV12-3 or TRBV12-4 and TRBJ2-1, with 9 bases fitting TRBD2. CDR3 size: 15 residues. Unmatched junction bases numbered 7, after V lost 5 bases and J lost 5 bases. CDR3 sequence reads: CASSNSGRSHNEQFF. CDR3 DNA: TGTGCCAGCAGTAACAGCGGGAGGTCCCACAATGAGCAGTTCTTC.

This clonotype was detected only a few times. J is TRBJ2-3 and V is TRBV4-2; 8 positions agree with TRBD2. V shed 4 bases, J shed 2 bases, and the junction held 8 bases outside the gene matches. The CDR3 runs 16 residues. Germline-derived CDR1 and CDR2 are LGHNA and YNFKEQ. The CDR3, as DNA: TGTGCCAGCAGCCCCCTGCAGCGGGAGTTCACAGATACGCAGTATTTT. Translated, it gives CASSPLQREFTDTQYF.

This clonotype was seen many times. This chain links TRBV11-2 with TRBJ2-5; D not certain. V shed 3 bases and J shed 2 bases, with 7 bases lying between them. The CDR3 has 13 amino acids. Germline values: CDR1 SGHAT, CDR2 FQNNGV. In nucleotides, the CDR3 is TGTGCCAGCAGCTTCTCAACTCAAGAGACCCAGTACTTC. Translated, it gives CASSFSTQETQYF.

On this clonotype: A read error may produce the germline difference seen at one junction end. CDR3 nucleotides: TGTACCAGCAGTCCGGGACAGGGATGGACTGAAGCTTTCTTT. Translated: CTSSPGQGWTEAFF. This chain connects TRBV28 to TRBJ1-1; 9 nucleotides agree with TRBD1. The germline V gene has CDR1 MDHEN and CDR2 SYDVKM. The CDR3 consists of 14 residues.